This T cell receptor beta chain was documented in a study of tumor-infiltrating lymphocytes in oesophageal squamous cell carcinoma. TCRdb redid the calling of the PCR reads with MiXCR, one entry per CDR3 protein. The data hold 9,000 or so distinct CDR3 sequences, with around three fifths observed a single time. Germline CDR1 and CDR2: SGHTA and FQGTGA. The germline V and J ends were trimmed by 1 base and 4 bases, with 9 bases remaining between them. The CDR3 is 14 residues long. This sequence originates from a female donor with esophageal squamous cell carcinoma. The chain has TRBV7-3 and TRBJ2-3; D is ambiguous. Source material: esophageal tumor tissue. The CDR3 protein is CASSLRTPADTQYF. DNA of the CDR3: TGTGCCAGCAGCTTAAGAACCCCCGCAGATACGCAGTATTTT.